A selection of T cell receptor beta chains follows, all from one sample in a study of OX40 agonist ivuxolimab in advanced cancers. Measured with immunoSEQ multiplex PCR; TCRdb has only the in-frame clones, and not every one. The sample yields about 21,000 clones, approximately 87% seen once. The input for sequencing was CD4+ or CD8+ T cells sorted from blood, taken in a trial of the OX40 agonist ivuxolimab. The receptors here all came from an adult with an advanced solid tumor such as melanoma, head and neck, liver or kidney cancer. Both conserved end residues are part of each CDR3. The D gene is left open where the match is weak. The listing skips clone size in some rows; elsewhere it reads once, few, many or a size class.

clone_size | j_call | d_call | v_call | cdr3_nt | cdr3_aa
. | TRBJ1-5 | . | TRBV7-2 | TGTGCCAGCAGCTCTGCGGGCCTCAATCAGCCCCAGCATTTT | CASSSAGLNQPQHF
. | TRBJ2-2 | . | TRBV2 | TGTGCCAGCAGTCCCCGGGACACCCGGGAGCTGTTTTTT | CASSPRDTRELFF
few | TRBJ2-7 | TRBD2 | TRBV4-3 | TGCGCCAGCAGCCAAGATGTCGGGAGCGGGGGCTACGAGCAGTACTTC | CASSQDVGSGGYEQYF
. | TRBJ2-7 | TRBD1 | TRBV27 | TGTGCCAGCAGCTATACCGGGACAGGGAACTACGAGCAGTACTTC | CASSYTGTGNYEQYF
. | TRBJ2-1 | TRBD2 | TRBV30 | TGTGCCTGGAGTCTAGCGGTCAACAATGAGCAGTTCTTC | CAWSLAVNNEQFF
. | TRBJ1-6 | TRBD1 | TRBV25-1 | TGTGCCAGCAGTGAAACAGGGGGAAATTCACCCCTCCACTTT | CASSETGGNSPLHF
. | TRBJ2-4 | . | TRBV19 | TGTGCCAGTACCTCCCACCAGTTCCCGGACATTCAGTACTTC | CASTSHQFPDIQYF
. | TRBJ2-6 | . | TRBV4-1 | TGCGCCAGCAGCCAAGGGCAGCCCCCCTCTGGGGCCAACGTCCTGACTTTC | CASSQGQPPSGANVLTF
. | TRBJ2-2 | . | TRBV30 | TGTGCCTGGAGCCTCGGACTGATCGGGGAGCTGTTTTTT | CAWSLGLIGELFF
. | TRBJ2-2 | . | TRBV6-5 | TGTGCCAGCAGCCAACAGGGTTACACCGGGGAGCTGTTTTTT | CASSQQGYTGELFF
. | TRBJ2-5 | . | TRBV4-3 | TGCGCCAGCAGCCAAGATCGGCAAGAGACCCAGTACTTC | CASSQDRQETQYF
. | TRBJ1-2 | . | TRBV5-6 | TGTGCCAGCAGCTTGGATCCGGACTATGGCTACACCTTC | CASSLDPDYGYTF
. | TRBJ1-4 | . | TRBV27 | TGTGCCAGCAGTTTATCCCTCCTGGTCGTTAATGAAAAACTGTTTTTT | CASSLSLLVVNEKLFF
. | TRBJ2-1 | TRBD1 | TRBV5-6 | TGTGCCAGCAGCTCCCTGACAGGGTTCAATGAGCAGTTCTTC | CASSSLTGFNEQFF
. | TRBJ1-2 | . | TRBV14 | TGTGCCAGCACCCAAGCTAACTATGGCTACACCTTC | CASTQANYGYTF
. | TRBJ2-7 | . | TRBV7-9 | TGTGCCAGCAGCGGCGCTACCTACGAGCAGTACTTC | CASSGATYEQYF
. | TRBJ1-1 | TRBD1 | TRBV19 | TGTGCCAGTAGTATCAATCCAGACAGGGGGAAAACTGAAGCTTTCTTT | CASSINPDRGKTEAFF
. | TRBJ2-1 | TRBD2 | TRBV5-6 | TGTGCCAGCAGGAGCGGGGGCGGGAATGAGCAGTTCTTC | CASRSGGGNEQFF
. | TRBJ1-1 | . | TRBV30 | TGTGCCTGGAGTCGGGGGATGAACACTGAAGCTTTCTTT | CAWSRGMNTEAFF
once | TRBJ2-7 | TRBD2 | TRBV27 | TGTGCCAGCAGCTCCGGACTAGCTCGGTTTGACTTC | CASSSGLARFDF
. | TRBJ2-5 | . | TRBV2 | TGTGCCAGCAGTGAGAGTTACAGGCGGGAGACCCAGTACTTC | CASSESYRRETQYF
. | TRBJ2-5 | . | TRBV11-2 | TGTGCCAGCAGCTTGGGGGGTTGGCAGCAAGAGACCCAGTACTTC | CASSLGGWQQETQYF
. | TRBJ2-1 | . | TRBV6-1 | TGTGCCAGCAGTGAAGGGGCAGATTATGAGCAGTTCTTC | CASSEGADYEQFF
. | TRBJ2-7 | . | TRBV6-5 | TGTGCCAGCAGTTCGACACAGACCTCCTACGAGCAGTACTTC | CASSSTQTSYEQYF